This T cell receptor beta chain came from a study of OX40 agonist ivuxolimab in advanced cancers. Background on the whole study: Ivuxolimab was an agonistic, fully human IgG2 monoclonal antibody directed against OX40 (CD134), a costimulatory receptor. Prior anti-PD-1, anti-PD-L1 or anti-CTLA-4 therapy was permitted, and checkpoint inhibitors had been received by about 37% of dose-escalation patients. Partial responses occurred in three dose-escalation patients: two with cutaneous melanoma and one with hepatocellular carcinoma. The purpose of peripheral TCRbeta sequencing was to test whether ivuxolimab changed TCR sequence diversity and led to clonal T-cell expansion. In the dose-escalation cohort, 65% to 90% of patients were male, and the mean age was around 60 years, with a range of about 23 to 90. The paper describes the monotherapy dose-escalation part (N ≈ 51 patients) of the phase I trial of ivuxolimab. Intravenous ivuxolimab was administered to patients every 2 weeks at six dose levels: 0.01, 0.1, 0.3, 1.5, 3 and 10 mg/kg. Among the roughly 50 dose-escalation patients, some 20 had hepatocellular carcinoma, 15 or so melanoma, 9 renal cell carcinoma and 9 head and neck cancer.

Genomic DNA was isolated from the sorted cells so that the TCRbeta CDR3 region could be sequenced. TCRbeta CDR3 regions were sequenced using the immunoSEQ Assay. The table was pulled from immuneACCESS by TCRdb, which kept in-frame rearrangements only. Such tables lose some clones; where checked, under half of the loss comes from unresolved V genes, and the rest has no known cause. The sample records about 16,000 clones, 86% of which are singletons. The ten largest clones add up to about 3.9% of the sample. The trial excluded patients who had a history of autoimmune disease or who were on systemic immunosuppression. Peripheral blood for TCR sequencing was collected from all dose cohorts at baseline, on cycle 4 day 1, and on cycle 7 day 1. The samples were taken from a phase I, first-in-human, multicenter, open-label dose-escalation trial of ivuxolimab. Adults with locally advanced or metastatic melanoma, renal cell carcinoma, hepatocellular carcinoma or head and neck squamous cell carcinoma were enrolled in the trial. CD4+ and CD8+ T cells were sorted separately from peripheral blood before TCR sequencing.

As to this clone: Its binding antigen is unknown. Per-nucleotide qualities are absent, and no much larger clonotype sits a single base away.

The CDR3 covers 16 residues, taking in both the cysteine and the phenylalanine. Only the CDR3 portion is preserved as DNA: 48 bases, with reading frame beginning at the first base. The trim is 2 bases for V and 4 bases for J, with a gap of 17 bases between the germline ends. Looking up the germline V gene yields CDR1 MNHEY and CDR2 SVGAGI. The paper's findings and limits, for the study overall: Low levels of normalized T-cell clonal expansion were also seen in some patients who did not respond. In the 0.1-3.0 mg/kg groups, partial responders had among the lowest normalized peripheral clonal expansion, particularly in CD8+ T cells. At doses of 0.1 to 3.0 mg/kg, clonal expansion of both CD4+ and CD8+ T cells in blood was seen between baseline and week 6. On average, CD8+ T cells showed more expanded clones than CD4+ T cells after ivuxolimab. The antigen specificity of the clonally expanded peripheral T cells was not determined.

The chain couples TRBV6-5 to TRBJ1-2; TRBD1 is a weak D gene call, 6 bases matching. Sequenced here: CD4+ or CD8+ T cells sorted from blood, sampled in a trial of the OX40 agonist ivuxolimab. This receptor was taken from an adult with an advanced solid tumor such as melanoma, head and neck, liver or kidney cancer. CDR3 region: CASSYTRGDRSYGYTF. The base sequence is TGTGCCAGCAGTTACACGAGAGGAGACAGGAGCTATGGCTACACCTTC.